These 2 T cell receptor beta chains share one sample of origin, sequenced in a study of tumor and adjacent non-tumor tissue in lung cancer. TCRbeta libraries were built with three rounds of nested PCR, modified from ARM-PCR. TCRdb reprocessed the multiplex PCR reads with MiXCR, giving one entry per CDR3 protein. This table has 110,000 or so distinct CDR3 sequences, about 64% appearing once. No cell sorting was done before RNA was extracted from the tissue. This non-tumor lung sample came from over 3 cm beyond the tumor edge. Sequencing used distant non-tumor lung tissue. The receptors were gathered from a man aged 60 to 69 with non-small cell lung cancer.

Concerning this clonotype itself: A much larger clone lies one base from this, so it may be a read error. The genes are TRBV5-5 and TRBJ1-4; possible D gene TRBD1, 6 bases. The germline CDR1 and CDR2 sequences are SGHKS and YYEKEE (reference sequence). This CDR3 is built from 13 residues. CDR3 amino acids: CASSRDNNEKPFF. The CDR3 DNA reads TGTGCCAGCAGTAGGGACAATAATGAAAAACCGTTTTTT.

As regards this clonotype: Relative to the germline gene, one junction end is altered; a read error may explain this. The chain couples TRBV11-1 to TRBJ2-2; maybe TRBD2 (7 bases). CDR3 length equals 16 residues. Germline assignment: CDR1 SGHAT and CDR2 FQDESV (reference sequence). CDR3 loop: CATSLGGGLNTGELLF. The CDR3 DNA sequence: TGTGCCACCAGCTTAGGGGGGGGCCTAAACACCGGGGAGCTGTTATTT.